A selection of T cell receptor beta chains follows, all from one sample in a study of post-analysis software for immune sequencing data. Via MiXCR, TCRdb re-called the PCR reads, giving one row per CDR3 protein. In the table there are a few hundred thousand distinct CDR3 sequences, roughly 38% of which are singletons. The sequencing input was blood. These receptor sequences come from a girl aged 5 to 17 with multiple sclerosis. Each CDR3 is given with its conserved first and last residue. A D gene is named only where the DNA matches it firmly. The listing skips clone size in some rows; elsewhere it reads once, few, many or a size class.

j_call v_call d_call clone_size cdr3_aa cdr3_nt
TRBJ2-7 TRBV11-2 TRBD1 - CASRFGTGGTYEQYF TGTGCCAGCAGGTTTGGGACAGGGGGCACCTACGAGCAGTACTTC
TRBJ1-1 TRBV20-1 - - CSALGRGTEAFF TGCAGTGCTCTGGGACGCGGCACTGAAGCTTTCTTT
TRBJ2-7 TRBV6-2/TRBV6-3 - once CASSYPNGGEQYF TGTGCCAGCAGTTACCCGAACGGAGGCGAGCAGTACTTC
TRBJ2-5 TRBV2 TRBD2 - CASENQGLVGTQYF TGTGCCAGTGAGAACCAAGGACTAGTCGGGACCCAGTACTTC
TRBJ1-1 TRBV11-2 TRBD1 few CASSLNTGDTEAFF TGTGCCAGCAGCCTTAACACAGGGGACACTGAAGCTTTCTTT
TRBJ1-2 TRBV12-3/TRBV12-4 - few CASSPNYYGYTF TGTGCCAGCAGTCCTAATTACTATGGCTACACCTTC
TRBJ1-2 TRBV5-6 TRBD1 many CASSSWTGNNYGYTF TGTGCCAGCAGTTCGTGGACAGGGAATAACTATGGCTACACCTTC
TRBJ2-3 TRBV5-1 - - CASALTKGDGADTQYF TGCGCCAGCGCCCTGACCAAGGGGGACGGGGCAGATACGCAGTATTTT
TRBJ2-1 TRBV11-2 TRBD2 - CASSYAPGLAGVNEQFF TGTGCCAGCAGCTACGCCCCGGGACTAGCGGGGGTTAATGAGCAGTTCTTC
TRBJ2-7 TRBV20-1 - - CSANNPGGEQYF TGCAGTGCTAACAATCCCGGGGGTGAGCAGTACTTC
TRBJ1-2 TRBV9 TRBD1 many CASSFGQAAYGYTF TGTGCCAGCAGCTTCGGACAGGCTGCTTATGGCTACACCTTC
TRBJ1-1 TRBV24-1 - - CATSDFFKAFF TGTGCCACCAGTGATTTTTTTAAAGCTTTCTTT
TRBJ2-5 TRBV11-2 TRBD2 - CASSPTGFFYSSGTTKETQYF TGTGCCAGCAGCCCGACAGGTTTCTTCTATTCTAGCGGGACGACCAAAGAGACCCAGTACTTC
TRBJ2-7 TRBV18 TRBD2 - CASSPSPSGEDEQYF TGTGCCAGCTCACCTTCGCCTAGCGGGGAAGACGAGCAGTACTTC
TRBJ2-7 TRBV6-6 TRBD1 - CASRSSGTGTYEQYF TGTGCCAGCAGATCCTCCGGGACAGGGACCTACGAGCAGTACTTC
TRBJ2-5 TRBV12-3/TRBV12-4 - - CASSSSSQEIQYF TGTGCCAGCAGTTCCTCCTCACAAGAGATCCAGTACTTC
TRBJ2-1 TRBV7-6 TRBD2 - CASSAPGLAGGNEQFF TGTGCCAGCAGCGCTCCGGGACTAGCGGGGGGGAATGAGCAGTTCTTC
TRBJ2-2 TRBV29-1 - few CSAEGSVDDTGELFF TGCAGCGCCGAGGGTTCGGTTGATGACACCGGGGAGCTGTTTTTT
TRBJ2-1 TRBV3-1 - - CASSHRDNRVDEQFF TGTGCCAGCAGCCACCGGGACAACCGGGTCGATGAGCAGTTCTTC
TRBJ2-7 TRBV29-1 - - CSVGASPYEQYF TGCAGCGTTGGCGCGAGCCCCTACGAGCAGTACTTC
TRBJ2-1 TRBV5-6 - - CASSLGTGRSLDEQFF TGTGCCAGCAGCTTGGGTACAGGGAGGAGTTTGGATGAGCAGTTCTTC
TRBJ1-6 TRBV6-6 - - CASSSRRGQIYNSPLHF TGTGCCAGCAGTTCCAGACGAGGACAGATCTATAATTCACCCCTCCACTTT
TRBJ2-7 TRBV20-1 - few CSARNPRQIGYEQYF TGCAGTGCTAGAAACCCGAGGCAGATTGGTTACGAGCAGTACTTC
TRBJ1-1 TRBV29-1 - - CSVEGRMNTEAFF TGCAGCGTTGAGGGCAGAATGAACACTGAAGCTTTCTTT
TRBJ2-3 TRBV5-1 TRBD1 few CASSYPRDRGGTDTQYF TGCGCCAGCAGCTACCCGAGGGACAGGGGAGGCACAGATACGCAGTATTTT
TRBJ1-1 TRBV5-1 - - CASSYSQGSGTEAFF TGCGCCAGCAGCTATTCCCAGGGGTCTGGCACTGAAGCTTTCTTT
TRBJ2-3 TRBV7-3 - - CASSLGGTCTDTQYF TGTGCCAGCAGCTTAGGGGGGACATGCACAGATACGCAGTATTTT
TRBJ1-1 TRBV20-1 - - CSALDEENTEAFF TGCAGTGCCCTCGATGAAGAAAACACTGAAGCTTTCTTT
TRBJ2-7 TRBV20-1 - - CSASSQVGQYF TGCAGTGCTAGTTCCCAGGTGGGGCAGTACTTC
TRBJ2-3 TRBV7-2 TRBD2 few CASSFTSGPTDTQYF TGTGCCAGCAGCTTCACTAGCGGCCCCACAGATACGCAGTATTTT
TRBJ2-5 TRBV29-1 TRBD2 - CSVRLAGGSETQYF TGCAGCGTCAGACTAGCGGGGGGGTCAGAGACCCAGTACTTC
TRBJ1-1 TRBV5-1 - few CASSLGGQAATFF TGCGCCAGCAGCTTGGGAGGGCAGGCCGCTACTTTCTTT
TRBJ1-1 TRBV4-3 - - CASSQTDQEAFF TGCGCCAGCAGCCAGACCGACCAAGAAGCTTTCTTT
TRBJ2-1 TRBV4-3 - - CASSQNEGRTAQFF TGCGCCAGCAGCCAAAACGAGGGACGAACTGCGCAGTTCTTC
TRBJ2-1 TRBV7-6 TRBD2 many CASSLVASGGAGEQFF TGTGCCAGCAGCTTAGTTGCCAGCGGGGGGGCGGGTGAGCAGTTCTTC
TRBJ1-6 TRBV12-3/TRBV12-4 - few CASSFGGSNSPLHF TGTGCCAGCAGTTTTGGGGGGTCGAATTCACCCCTCCACTTT
TRBJ2-6 TRBV20-1 - - CSARGDFGADVLTF TGCAGTGCTAGAGGGGATTTTGGGGCCGACGTCCTGACTTTC
TRBJ2-7 TRBV4-1 - - CASSQEKASYEQYF TGCGCCAGCAGCCAAGAAAAAGCCTCCTACGAGCAGTACTTC
TRBJ2-4 TRBV30 TRBD2 - CAWRGVAKNIQYF TGTGCCTGGCGGGGGGTAGCCAAAAACATTCAGTACTTC
TRBJ1-1 TRBV7-9 TRBD1 few CASSPGTGYTEAFF TGTGCCAGCAGCCCGGGGACAGGGTACACTGAAGCTTTCTTT
TRBJ1-1 TRBV7-9 - - CASRLTTEAFF TGTGCCAGCAGGCTGACAACTGAAGCTTTCTTT
TRBJ2-7 TRBV28 - - CASSPGGPPNYEQYF TGTGCCAGCAGCCCCGGGGGCCCCCCTAACTACGAGCAGTACTTC
TRBJ2-1 TRBV6-6 - few CASSPTSSYNEQFF TGTGCCAGCAGCCCTACGAGCTCCTACAATGAGCAGTTCTTC
TRBJ1-2 TRBV4-1 - few CASSQVPVGPNYGYTF TGCGCCAGCAGCCAAGTCCCGGTAGGACCTAACTATGGCTACACCTTC
TRBJ2-7 TRBV7-9 TRBD1 few CASSDRESYEQYF TGTGCCAGCTCGGACAGGGAATCCTACGAGCAGTACTTC